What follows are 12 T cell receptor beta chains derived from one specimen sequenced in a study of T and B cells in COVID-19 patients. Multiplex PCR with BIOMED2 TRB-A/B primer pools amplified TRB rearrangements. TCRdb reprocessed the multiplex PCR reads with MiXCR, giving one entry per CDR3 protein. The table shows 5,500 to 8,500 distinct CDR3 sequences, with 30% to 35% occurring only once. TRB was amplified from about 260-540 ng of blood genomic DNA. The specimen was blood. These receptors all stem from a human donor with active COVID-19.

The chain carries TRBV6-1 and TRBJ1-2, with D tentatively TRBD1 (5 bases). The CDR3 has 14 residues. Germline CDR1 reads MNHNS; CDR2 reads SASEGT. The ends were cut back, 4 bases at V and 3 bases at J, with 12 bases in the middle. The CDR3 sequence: CASSVGQGDYGYTF. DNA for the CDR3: TGTGCCAGCAGTGTAGGCCAGGGAGACTATGGCTACACCTTC.

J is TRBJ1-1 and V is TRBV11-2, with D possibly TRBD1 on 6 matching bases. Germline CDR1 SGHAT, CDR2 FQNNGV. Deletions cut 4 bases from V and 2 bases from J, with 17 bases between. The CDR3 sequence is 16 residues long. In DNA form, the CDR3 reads TGTGCCAGCAGCTCCGGGACAAGCCTCGCCAACACTGAAGCTTTCTTT. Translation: CASSSGTSLANTEAFF.

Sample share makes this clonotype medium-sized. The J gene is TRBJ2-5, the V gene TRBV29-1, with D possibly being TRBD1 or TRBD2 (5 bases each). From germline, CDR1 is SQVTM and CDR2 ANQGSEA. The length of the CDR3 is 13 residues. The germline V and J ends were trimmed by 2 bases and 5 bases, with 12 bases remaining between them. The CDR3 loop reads CSVEMRGVETQYF. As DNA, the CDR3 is TGCAGCGTTGAAATGAGAGGGGTTGAGACCCAGTACTTC. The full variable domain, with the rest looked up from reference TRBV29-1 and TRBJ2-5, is SAVISQKPSRDICQRGTSLTIQCQVDSQVTMMFWYRQQPGQSLTLIATANQGSEATYESGFVIDKFPISRPNLTFSTLTVSNMSPEDSSIYLCSVEMRGVETQYFGPGTRLLVL.

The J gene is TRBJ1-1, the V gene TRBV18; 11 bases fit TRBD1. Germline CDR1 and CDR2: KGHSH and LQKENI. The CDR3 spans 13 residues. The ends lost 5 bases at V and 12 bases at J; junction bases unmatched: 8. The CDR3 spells CASSSGQGAETFF. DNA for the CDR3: TGTGCCAGCTCATCAGGACAGGGGGCCGAAACTTTCTTT.

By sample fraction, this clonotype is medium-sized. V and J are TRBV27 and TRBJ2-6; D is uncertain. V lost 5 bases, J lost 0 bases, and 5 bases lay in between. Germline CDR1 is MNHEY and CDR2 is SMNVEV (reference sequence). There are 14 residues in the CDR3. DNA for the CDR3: TGTGCCAGCAGTCGAACCTCTGGGGCCAACGTCCTGACTTTC. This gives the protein CASSRTSGANVLTF.

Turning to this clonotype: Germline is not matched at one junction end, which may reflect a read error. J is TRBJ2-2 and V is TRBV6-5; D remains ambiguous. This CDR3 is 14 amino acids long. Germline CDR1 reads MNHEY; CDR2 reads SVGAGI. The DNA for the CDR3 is TGTGCCACCAGTTACTACGCGAACACCGGGGAGCTGTTTTTT. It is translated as CATSYYANTGELFF.

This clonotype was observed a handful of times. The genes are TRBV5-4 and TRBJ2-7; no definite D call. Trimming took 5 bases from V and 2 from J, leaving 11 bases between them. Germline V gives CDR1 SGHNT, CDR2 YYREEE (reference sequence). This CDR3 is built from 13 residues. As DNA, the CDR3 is TGTGCCAGCAGTCCTTCAGATACCTACGAGCAGTACTTC. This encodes CASSPSDTYEQYF.

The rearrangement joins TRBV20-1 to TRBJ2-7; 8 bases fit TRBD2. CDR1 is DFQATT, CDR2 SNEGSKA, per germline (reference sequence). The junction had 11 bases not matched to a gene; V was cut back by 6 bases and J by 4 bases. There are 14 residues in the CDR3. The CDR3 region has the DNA TGCAGTGCGCGGTCGGGGGGGCCGGGGTACGAGCAGTACGTC. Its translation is CSARSGGPGYEQYV.

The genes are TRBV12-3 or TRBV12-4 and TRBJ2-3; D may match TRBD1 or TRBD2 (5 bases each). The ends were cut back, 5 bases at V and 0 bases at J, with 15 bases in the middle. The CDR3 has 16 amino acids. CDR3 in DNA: TGTGCCAGCAGTCCACCGGGACGGACTAGCACAGATACGCAGTATTTT. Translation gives CASSPPGRTSTDTQYF.

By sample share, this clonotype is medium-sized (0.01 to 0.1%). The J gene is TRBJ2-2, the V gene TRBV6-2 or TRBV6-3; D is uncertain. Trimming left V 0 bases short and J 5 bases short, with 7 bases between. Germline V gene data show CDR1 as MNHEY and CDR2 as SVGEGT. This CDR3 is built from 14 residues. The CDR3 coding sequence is TGTGCCAGCAGTTACTCGTCACAGACCGGGGAGCTGTTTTTT. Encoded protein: CASSYSSQTGELFF.

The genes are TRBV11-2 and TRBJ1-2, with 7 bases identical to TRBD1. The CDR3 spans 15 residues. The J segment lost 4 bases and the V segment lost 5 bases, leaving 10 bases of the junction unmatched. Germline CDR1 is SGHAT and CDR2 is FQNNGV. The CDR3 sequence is CASSPRGVGLYGYTF. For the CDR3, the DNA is TGTGCCAGCAGCCCCAGGGGGGTAGGGCTCTATGGCTACACCTTC.

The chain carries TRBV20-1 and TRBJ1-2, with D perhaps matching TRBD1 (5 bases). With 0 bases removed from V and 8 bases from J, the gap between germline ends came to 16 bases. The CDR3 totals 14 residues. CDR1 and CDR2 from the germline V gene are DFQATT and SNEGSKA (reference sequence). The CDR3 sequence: CSARDDQGLSGYTF. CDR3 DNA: TGCAGTGCTAGAGATGATCAGGGTTTAAGCGGCTACACCTTC.